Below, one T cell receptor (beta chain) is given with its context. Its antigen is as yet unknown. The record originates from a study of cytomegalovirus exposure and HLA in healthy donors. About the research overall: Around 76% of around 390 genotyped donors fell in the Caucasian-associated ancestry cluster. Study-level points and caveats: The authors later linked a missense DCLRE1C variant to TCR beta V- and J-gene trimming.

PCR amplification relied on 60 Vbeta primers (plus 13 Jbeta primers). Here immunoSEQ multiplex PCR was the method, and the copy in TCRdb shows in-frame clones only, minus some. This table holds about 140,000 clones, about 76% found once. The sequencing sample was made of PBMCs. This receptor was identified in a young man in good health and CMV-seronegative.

The CDR3 DNA sequence: TGTGCCAGCAGCGGCACGCCGGGACAGGGGGCTTTTCTTAATGAAAAACTGTTTTTT. Translated, it gives CASSGTPGQGAFLNEKLFF. The V and J genes are TRBV7-8 and TRBJ1-4, with 12 nucleotides matching TRBD1. V gave up 5 bases and J gave up 4 bases; unmatched junction bases: 14. This CDR3 is 19 amino acids long. Germline CDR1 SGHVS, CDR2 FQNEAQ.